This T cell receptor beta chain was sequenced in a study of identical twins. The CDR3 sequence is 10 residues long. Trimming shortened V by 8 bases and J by 7 bases, and 9 bases separated the two germline ends. The V gene's germline CDR1 is MNHNS and CDR2 SASEGT. This clonotype was counted only a few times. TCRdb re-derived calls from the 5' RACE reads in MiXCR, one entry per CDR3 protein. The data show 500,000 to 600,000 distinct CDR3 sequences, with less than 25% seen just once and 0.8% to 1% held by the top ten. The data also belong to a second study, concerning T cells expressing NK-cell markers.

Sample: CD4+ T cells sorted from blood. The TCR originated in a woman aged 18-35 years in good health. The chain couples TRBV6-1 to TRBJ2-7; D is ambiguous. The chain's CDR3 is CASSLWEQYF. The DNA of the CDR3 is TGTGCCAGCTCACTATGGGAGCAGTACTTC.